Detailed here is one TCR beta chain. These data are taken from a study of blood T cell repertoires in COVID-19. Study as a whole: Specimens from acute and convalescent COVID-19 originated in the United States, Italy and Spain. The cDNA or gDNA used as material had been derived from T cells, B-cell-depleted T cells, or PBMCs.

In the study's own analysis: Amplification of reference gene primers was used by the study to estimate nucleated cell counts. The assay was immunoSEQ multiplex PCR, and TCRdb's table has in-frame clones only and misses some. V, J and clone size were drawn from that table, and D and trimming were deduced from the DNA. The sample holds roughly 350,000 clones, 90% to 95% seen once. Per germline, CDR1 SGHVS and CDR2 FQNEAQ. The germline V and J ends were trimmed by 10 bases and 0 bases, with 9 bases remaining between them. CDR3 size: 12 residues. The material sequenced was peripheral blood. The chain is built from TRBV7-8 and TRBJ1-1; unclear D gene. The receptor was isolated from a woman younger than 30 who had recovered from COVID-19. In DNA, the CDR3 is TGTGCCACCCACACCCTGAACACTGAAGCTTTCTTT. It encodes CATHTLNTEAFF.